The rows below give T cell receptor beta chains drawn from one sample of a study of immune characterization of retroperitoneal liposarcoma. TCRdb reanalysed the PCR reads using MiXCR and keeps one entry per CDR3 protein. Of about 970 distinct CDR3 sequences listed, 25% to 35% are singletons. Material for sequencing was tumor tissue. Receptors originate from a male donor with retroperitoneal liposarcoma. Each CDR3 is given with its conserved first and last residue. A D gene is named only where the DNA matches it firmly. Size values are once, few and many counts, or a class for expanded clones, and some rows have none.

V gene	D gene	J gene	clone size	CDR3 DNA	CDR3 protein
TRBV27	TRBD1	TRBJ1-1	few	TGTGCCAGCAGTTTCTACACAGGGGGCCCTGAAGCTTTCTTT	CASSFYTGGPEAFF
TRBV27	TRBD2	TRBJ2-4	NA	TGTGCCAGCAGAATAGGGGACGGACTAGCGGGAGGACGGACCAAAAACATTCAGTACTTC	CASRIGDGLAGGRTKNIQYF
TRBV6-1	NA	TRBJ1-2	NA	TGTGCCAGCAGTGAAGTCGGGACCCTGAACTATGGCTACACCTTC	CASSEVGTLNYGYTF
TRBV12-3/TRBV12-4	NA	TRBJ1-4	few	TGTGCCAGCAGACAGGACGAAAAACTGTTTTTT	CASRQDEKLFF
TRBV7-6	NA	TRBJ2-7	NA	TGTGCCAGCAGCCCGGACATTTCCTACGAGCAGTACTTC	CASSPDISYEQYF
TRBV28	NA	TRBJ2-3	NA	TGTGCCAGCAGTTCCCCCTCCCCTGGGAACACAGATACGCAGTATTTT	CASSSPSPGNTDTQYF
TRBV6-1	NA	TRBJ1-1	NA	TGTGCCAGCAGCTCTGGAGGGTGGACTGAAGCTTTCTTT	CASSSGGWTEAFF
TRBV7-2	NA	TRBJ2-1	few	TGTGCCAGCAGCTTAGCGAGACTAGTTAGGGCCCAAGAGACCCAGTTCTTC	CASSLARLVRAQETQFF
TRBV6-1	TRBD2	TRBJ2-1	once	TGTGCCAGCAGACCTAGCGGTCTCTCCTACAATGAGCAGTTCTTC	CASRPSGLSYNEQFF
TRBV6-1	NA	TRBJ2-1	NA	TGTGCCAGCAGTGAAGCTGACAGATACCAAGAGACCCAGTTCTTC	CASSEADRYQETQFF
TRBV7-2	TRBD1	TRBJ2-1	NA	TGTGCCAGCAGCCGGACAGGGGTCCCCCAACAAGAGACCCAGTTCTTC	CASSRTGVPQQETQFF
TRBV6-5	TRBD2	TRBJ2-3	NA	TGTGCCAGCAGGGGAGTAGTCTTGGGCGGGAGGGTCACAGATACGCAGTATTTT	CASRGVVLGGRVTDTQYF
TRBV6-1	TRBD2	TRBJ2-7	NA	TGTGCCAGCAGCCCACCGGGACTAGCGAATGAGCAGTACTTC	CASSPPGLANEQYF
TRBV6-1	TRBD2	TRBJ2-1	large	TGTGCCAGCAGGGACGACACTAGCGGGAGGACTCTTCCCTACAATGAGCAGTTCTTC	CASRDDTSGRTLPYNEQFF
TRBV9	NA	TRBJ2-5	NA	TGTGCCAGCAGCGCTCGGACGCAAGAGACCCAGTACTTC	CASSARTQETQYF
TRBV10-3	NA	TRBJ1-1	NA	TGTGCCATCAGTACAGGGCGGAACACTGAAGCTTTCTTT	CAISTGRNTEAFF
TRBV10-3	NA	TRBJ2-3	NA	TGTGCCATCAGCACAGGGAACACAGATACGCAGTATTTT	CAISTGNTDTQYF
TRBV15	TRBD1	TRBJ2-7	NA	TGTGCCACCAGCAGAGATGAACAGGGGGGCTCCTACGAGCAGTACTTC	CATSRDEQGGSYEQYF
TRBV12-3/TRBV12-4	NA	TRBJ2-1	large	TGTGCCAGCAGCGATGGGGAGCAGTTCTTC	CASSDGEQFF
TRBV7-2	TRBD2	TRBJ2-1	few	TGTGCCAGCAGCACAAAGGCAAGAGAAGCGGGAGGGGGGAATGAGCAGTTCTTC	CASSTKAREAGGGNEQFF
TRBV7-6	NA	TRBJ2-1	NA	TGTGCCAGCAGCTTAGCTCGCAATGAGCAGTTCTTC	CASSLARNEQFF
TRBV11-3	TRBD1	TRBJ2-2	NA	TGTGCCAGCAGCTACAGGGGGCTGTACACCGGGGAGCTGTTTTTT	CASSYRGLYTGELFF
TRBV7-2	NA	TRBJ2-7	few	TGTGCCAGCAGCCCGACGGGTCAAAACTACGAGCAGTACTTC	CASSPTGQNYEQYF
TRBV6-1	NA	TRBJ2-7	NA	TGTGCCAGCAGTGAAATTCAATGGGGGGTTGGCGCCTACGAGCAGTACTTC	CASSEIQWGVGAYEQYF
TRBV27	TRBD2	TRBJ2-1	NA	TGTGCCAGCATACCCTCCAGCGGGGCCAAGGCGCAGTTCTTC	CASIPSSGAKAQFF
TRBV12-5	NA	TRBJ2-1	large	TGTGCTAGTGGTTCCAACGTGAGCTTGACGGAGACCCAGTTCTTC	CASGSNVSLTETQFF
TRBV6-1	TRBD1	TRBJ2-3	medium-sized	TGTGCCAGCAGAAGGGACAGGGGAGGGACAGATACGCAGTATTTT	CASRRDRGGTDTQYF
TRBV12-3/TRBV12-4	TRBD1	TRBJ2-1	NA	TGTGCCAGCAGTTTCCCGACAGGGCCGGGCTACGAGCAGTTCTTC	CASSFPTGPGYEQFF
TRBV4-1	NA	TRBJ2-1	NA	TGTGCCAGCAGCCAAGGCTACAATGAGCAGTTCTTC	CASSQGYNEQFF
TRBV20-1	NA	TRBJ2-1	NA	TGCAGTGCTAGAGATCACGCTGAGCAGTTCTTC	CSARDHAEQFF
TRBV6-5	NA	TRBJ1-1	NA	TGTGCCAGCAGTACACTGAACACTGAAGCTTTCTTT	CASSTLNTEAFF
TRBV7-2	TRBD2	TRBJ2-7	medium-sized	TGTGCCAGCAGCCCAGATAGCGGGAGGTACAATGAGCAGTACTTC	CASSPDSGRYNEQYF
TRBV27	TRBD1	TRBJ2-7	NA	TGTGCCAGCAGTCGGACAGGGGGTAGCTCCTACGAGCAGTACTTC	CASSRTGGSSYEQYF
TRBV4-1	NA	TRBJ2-2	NA	TGCGCCAGCAGCCCGACACCAACCGGGGAGCTGTTTTTT	CASSPTPTGELFF
TRBV7-2	TRBD2	TRBJ2-1	NA	TGTGCCAGCAGCTTGGAACTAGCGTTTGAGCAGTTCTTC	CASSLELAFEQFF
TRBV6-5	NA	TRBJ2-1	NA	TGTGCCAGCAGGTCTCTTGACGCGTACAATGAGCAGTTCTTC	CASRSLDAYNEQFF